The 27 T cell receptor beta chains given below trace back to one sample, sequenced in a study of T cell responses to AZD1222 COVID-19 vaccine. The protocol was immunoSEQ multiplex PCR, while the TCRdb copy is restricted to in-frame clones and leaves out a portion. The repertoire holds under 45,000 clones, over 80% seen once, with 15% to 20% in the top ten. The sample was peripheral blood, taken 28 days after the second AZD1222 dose. The receptor source for this set is an adult who received the AZD1222 COVID-19 vaccine.

The chain has TRBV12-3 or TRBV12-4 and TRBJ2-5; no clear D. Trimming cost V 7 bases and J 1 base, with 10 bases left between them. The CDR3 runs 13 residues. The CDR3 DNA is TGTGCCAGCACCCGATCGGTCCAAGAGACCCAGTACTTC. Translated: CASTRSVQETQYF.

The rearrangement joins TRBV5-1 to TRBJ2-2, with TRBD1 matching 7 bases. This CDR3 contains 14 residues. J lost 5 bases, V lost 4 bases, and 5 bases had no gene match. Germline-derived CDR1 and CDR2 are SGHRS and YFSETQ. The chain's CDR3 is CASSPNRGTGELFF. CDR3 bases: TGCGCCAGCAGCCCGAACAGGGGAACCGGGGAGCTGTTTTTT.

The chain carries TRBV9 and TRBJ2-7; D remains unclear. The CDR3 is 14 residues long. V dropped 0 bases and J dropped 2 bases, with 9 bases sitting between them. Germline CDR1 SGDLS, CDR2 YYNGEE. The CDR3 nucleotides are TGTGCCAGCAGCGTAGGTCCTATAACCTACGAGCAGTACTTC. Encoded protein: CASSVGPITYEQYF.

As regards this clone: Other DNA sequences in the sample encode the same CDR3. The chain uses TRBV5-1 and TRBJ2-7; 9 bases fit TRBD1. Germline CDR1 and CDR2: SGHRS and YFSETQ. The V segment lost 0 bases and the J segment 4 bases; nucleotides outside the gene matches: 8. The CDR3 is 16 residues long. The CDR3 nucleotides are TGCGCCAGCAGCTTGGGCCCACAGGGGGCGCTTTACGAGCAGTACTTC. Translating it yields CASSLGPQGALYEQYF. Complete variable domain (other parts from reference TRBV5-1 and TRBJ2-7): KAGVTQTPRYLIKTRGQQVTLSCSPISGHRSVSWYQQTPGQGLQFLFEYFSETQRNKGNFPGRFSGRQFSNSRSEMNVSTLELGDSALYLCASSLGPQGALYEQYFGPGTRLTVT.

This chain connects TRBV21-1 to TRBJ1-3. TRBV21-1 is a known pseudogene. The CDR3 spans 17 residues. The CDR3 here is CASSTYEGDSAGNTIYF. The DNA for the CDR3 is TGTGCCAGCAGCACCTACGAGGGTGATTCTGCAGGAAACACCATATATTTT.

The chain links TRBV2 to TRBJ1-1; 7 bases fit TRBD1. The CDR3 totals 16 residues. J was trimmed by 3 bases and V by 6 bases; bases with no gene match: 13. Germline V lookup: CDR1 SNHLY, CDR2 FYNNEI. The CDR3 bases are TGTGCCAGCAGATCGTCTTTCGGGACAGTGCACACTGAAGCTTTCTTT. Protein sequence: CASRSSFGTVHTEAFF.

This chain uses TRBV3-1 (or the pseudogene TRBV3-2) with TRBJ2-2, with 8 positions matching TRBD2. Germline assignment: CDR1 LGHDT and CDR2 YNNKEL (reference sequence). V lost 0 bases, J lost 0 bases, and 6 bases stayed unmatched. This CDR3 contains 18 residues. The CDR3 nucleotides are TGTGCCAGCAGCCAAGATCACGGGGGGGGCACGAACACCGGGGAGCTGTTTTTT. The encoded protein is CASSQDHGGGTNTGELFF.

This chain uses TRBV5-1 with TRBJ2-7; D remains unclear. Germline-derived CDR1 and CDR2 are SGHRS and YFSETQ. Trimming stripped 3 bases from V and 0 bases from J, with 7 bases between. The CDR3 runs to 13 residues. CDR3 sequence (DNA): TGCGCCAGCAGCTCCCTTACCTCCTACGAGCAGTACTTC. This translates into CASSSLTSYEQYF.

This rearrangement joins TRBV9 to TRBJ1-1, with D unresolved. CDR3 length equals 13 residues. Germline V gene data show CDR1 as SGDLS and CDR2 as YYNGEE. Trimming cost V 0 bases and J 11 bases, with 14 bases left between them. The CDR3 DNA reads as TGTGCCAGCAGCGTAGGTGTCCAACATAGGGCTTTCTTT. It specifies CASSVGVQHRAFF.

The rearrangement joins TRBV2 to TRBJ1-2; 7 bases align to TRBD1. J was trimmed by 9 bases and V by 5 bases; bases with no gene match: 3. The CDR3 is 11 amino acids. Germline V gene sequence: CDR1 SNHLY, CDR2 FYNNEI. The CDR3 is CASSSGGSYTF. CDR3 DNA sequence: TGTGCCAGCAGTTCAGGGGGGAGCTACACCTTC.

The chain has TRBV19 and TRBJ1-2, with D perhaps matching TRBD1 (6 bases). There are 13 residues in the CDR3. Germline assignment: CDR1 LNHDA and CDR2 SQIVND (reference sequence). V lost 6 bases to trimming and J lost 4 bases, with 12 bases between them. CDR3 loop: CASSPPRGYGYTF. CDR3 bases: TGTGCCAGTAGCCCCCCCAGGGGCTATGGCTACACCTTC.

The chain couples TRBV19 to TRBJ2-7, with D perhaps assigned TRBD1 or TRBD2 (5 bases each). The germline V gene has CDR1 LNHDA and CDR2 SQIVND (reference sequence). The CDR3 contains 15 residues. The V gene lost 9 bases and the J gene lost 2 bases, with 20 bases spanning the gap. The CDR3 region has the DNA TGTGCCAGCAGACTGAGGGGTGGGAATACCTACGAGCAGTACTTC. Its translation: CASRLRGGNTYEQYF.

This rearrangement joins TRBV5-1 to TRBJ2-5, with a weak D call TRBD1 (5 bases). The V end lost 0 bases, the J end lost 1 base, and 16 bases lay between the germline ends. The CDR3 has 17 amino acids. The germline gives CDR1 SGHRS, CDR2 YFSETQ. The CDR3 bases are TGCGCCAGCAGCTTGGGAGACAGACCTTTACTCCAAGAGACCCAGTACTTC. This codes for CASSLGDRPLLQETQYF. Together with reference TRBV5-1 and TRBJ2-5, the CDR3 gives the full variable domain: KAGVTQTPRYLIKTRGQQVTLSCSPISGHRSVSWYQQTPGQGLQFLFEYFSETQRNKGNFPGRFSGRQFSNSRSEMNVSTLELGDSALYLCASSLGDRPLLQETQYFGPGTRLLVL.

This clone was counted only a few times. The V gene is TRBV9, the J gene TRBJ1-1, with no clear D. Germline lookup yields CDR1 SGDLS and CDR2 YYNGEE. The CDR3 runs 14 residues. Trimming left V 2 bases short and J 1 base short, with 9 bases between. The CDR3, as DNA: TGTGCCAGCAGCGTCTACGGAGGGAACACTGAAGCTTTCTTT. Its translation: CASSVYGGNTEAFF.

This chain joins TRBV5-1 and TRBJ1-2, with unresolved D. In germline, CDR1 is SGHRS, CDR2 YFSETQ. Between the trimmed V and J ends, which lost 0 bases and 4 bases, there was a span of 13 bases. The CDR3 loop spans 15 amino acids. CDR3: CASSLEGSSSYGYTF. CDR3 nucleotide sequence: TGCGCCAGCAGCTTGGAGGGAAGTTCAAGCTATGGCTACACCTTC.

The chain joins TRBV9 to TRBJ1-2; the match to TRBD1 covers 9 bases. The CDR3 extends over 15 amino acids. The ends lost 3 bases at V and 2 bases at J; junction bases unmatched: 5. CDR1 and CDR2 (germline): SGDLS, YYNGEE. The CDR3 reads CASSAGTGWNYGYTF. CDR3 nucleotides: TGTGCCAGCAGCGCCGGGACAGGGTGGAACTATGGCTACACCTTC.

This clone is a singleton in its sample. The V gene is TRBV28, the J gene TRBJ1-3; TRBD1 is a possible D gene (5 bases). Between the trimmed V and J ends, which lost 4 bases and 9 bases, there was a span of 22 bases. The CDR3 is 16 amino acids. Germline CDR1 is MDHEN and CDR2 is SYDVKM. The CDR3 sequence: CASSYLGGSEGRTIYF. The CDR3 DNA reads TGTGCCAGCAGTTACTTGGGAGGGAGCGAGGGACGCACCATATATTTT.

CDR3 region: CASSERPEGGQGAKNIQYF. CDR3 coding DNA: TGTGCCAGCAGTGAACGCCCCGAGGGGGGGCAGGGTGCCAAAAACATTCAGTACTTC. This chain uses TRBV6-1 with TRBJ2-4, with D possibly being TRBD2 (7 bases). The CDR3 has 19 amino acids. The germline gives CDR1 MNHNS, CDR2 SASEGT. V was trimmed by 2 bases and J by 1 base, leaving 21 bases between them.

The genes are TRBV5-4 and TRBJ2-5; 9 bases are shared with TRBD2. CDR3 length: 14 residues. Germline CDR1 is SGHNT and CDR2 is YYREEE (reference sequence). The junction had 4 bases not matched to a gene; V was cut back by 3 bases and J by 4 bases. The CDR3, as DNA: TGTGCCAGCAGCTACGGGACTAGCTTAGAGACCCAGTACTTC. This sequence encodes CASSYGTSLETQYF. The variable domain in full, completed from reference TRBV5-4 and TRBJ2-5, reads ETGVTQSPTHLIKTRGQQVTLRCSSQSGHNTVSWYQQALGQGPQFIFQYYREEENGRGNFPPRFSGLQFPNYSSELNVNALELDDSALYLCASSYGTSLETQYFGPGTRLLVL.

The chain recombines TRBV5-8 with TRBJ1-4; 7 bases line up with TRBD1. CDR3 length equals 18 residues. The trim removed 4 bases at V and 4 bases at J, leaving 16 bases unmatched. Germline V gives CDR1 SGHTS, CDR2 YDEGEE. This chain's CDR3 is CASSLNRGRGGINEKLFF. The CDR3 DNA reads as TGTGCCAGCAGCCTTAACAGGGGACGGGGCGGGATTAATGAAAAACTGTTTTTT.

The chain has TRBV5-1 and TRBJ1-1; no definite D call. The germline V and J ends were trimmed by 2 bases and 0 bases, with 5 bases remaining between them. This CDR3 is 13 amino acids long. Germline V lookup: CDR1 SGHRS, CDR2 YFSETQ. The CDR3 DNA sequence: TGCGCCAGCAGCTTTTCGGTGAACACTGAAGCTTTCTTT. Translation: CASSFSVNTEAFF.

The chain couples TRBV19 to TRBJ2-3, with D perhaps matching TRBD2 (6 bases). The CDR3 contains 14 residues. Germline V gives CDR1 LNHDA, CDR2 SQIVND (reference sequence). The ends were cut back, 3 bases at V and 1 base at J, with 8 bases in the middle. Here the CDR3 DNA reads TGTGCCAGTAGTATTCCTAGCGGCACAGATACGCAGTATTTT. It is translated as CASSIPSGTDTQYF.

The rearrangement joins TRBV18 to TRBJ1-3; possibly TRBD1 for D (5 bases). CDR3 length: 19 residues. Germline V gene data show CDR1 as KGHSH and CDR2 as LQKENI. The germline V and J ends were trimmed by 1 base and 1 base, with 20 bases remaining between them. This CDR3 is CASSPLVGGAGPSGNTIYF. As DNA, the CDR3 is TGTGCCAGCTCACCACTGGTAGGAGGTGCAGGGCCTTCTGGAAACACCATATATTTT. Full variable domain (rest looked up from reference TRBV18 and TRBJ1-3): NAGVMQNPRHLVRRRGQEARLRCSPMKGHSHVYWYRQLPEEGLKFMVYLQKENIIDESGMPKERFSAEFPKEGPSILRIQQVVRGDSAAYFCASSPLVGGAGPSGNTIYFGEGSWLTVV.

The chain has TRBV5-1 and TRBJ2-1; a possible D gene is TRBD1 (6 bases). The V end was cut by 4 bases, the J end by 8 bases, with 10 bases between. The germline gives CDR1 SGHRS, CDR2 YFSETQ. This CDR3 region has 12 residues. CDR3 residues: CASSPQGDEQFF. In nucleotides, the CDR3 is TGCGCCAGCAGCCCACAGGGCGATGAGCAGTTCTTC. The variable domain in full, completed from reference TRBV5-1 and TRBJ2-1, reads KAGVTQTPRYLIKTRGQQVTLSCSPISGHRSVSWYQQTPGQGLQFLFEYFSETQRNKGNFPGRFSGRQFSNSRSEMNVSTLELGDSALYLCASSPQGDEQFFGPGTRLTVL.

This chain connects TRBV18 to TRBJ1-2; weak D call: TRBD1 (5 bases). The CDR3 contains 17 residues. With 3 bases removed from V and 4 bases from J, the gap between germline ends came to 21 bases. Per the germline V gene, CDR1 is KGHSH and CDR2 is LQKENI. The CDR3 loop is CASSPSGAGRWVYGYTF. CDR3 nucleotide sequence: TGTGCCAGCTCACCCAGCGGCGCGGGACGTTGGGTCTATGGCTACACCTTC.

The chain uses TRBV19 and TRBJ1-6; D gene ambiguous. The germline V gene has CDR1 LNHDA and CDR2 SQIVND (reference sequence). V gave up 1 base and J gave up 13 bases, with 11 bases separating them. This CDR3 is built from 13 residues. CDR3 DNA: TGTGCCAGTAGTATAGCCGTCCTATCTCCCCTCCACTTT. Translated, it gives CASSIAVLSPLHF.

The chain has TRBV30 and TRBJ1-3; perhaps TRBD1 as D (5 bases). The CDR3 has 16 amino acids. V shed 1 base and J shed 4 bases, with 17 bases lying between them. Germline V gene lookup returns CDR1 GTSNPN and CDR2 SVGIG (reference sequence). The CDR3 is CAWSEGPTSRGNTIYF. DNA of the CDR3: TGTGCCTGGAGTGAGGGGCCTACATCGAGGGGAAACACCATATATTTT.